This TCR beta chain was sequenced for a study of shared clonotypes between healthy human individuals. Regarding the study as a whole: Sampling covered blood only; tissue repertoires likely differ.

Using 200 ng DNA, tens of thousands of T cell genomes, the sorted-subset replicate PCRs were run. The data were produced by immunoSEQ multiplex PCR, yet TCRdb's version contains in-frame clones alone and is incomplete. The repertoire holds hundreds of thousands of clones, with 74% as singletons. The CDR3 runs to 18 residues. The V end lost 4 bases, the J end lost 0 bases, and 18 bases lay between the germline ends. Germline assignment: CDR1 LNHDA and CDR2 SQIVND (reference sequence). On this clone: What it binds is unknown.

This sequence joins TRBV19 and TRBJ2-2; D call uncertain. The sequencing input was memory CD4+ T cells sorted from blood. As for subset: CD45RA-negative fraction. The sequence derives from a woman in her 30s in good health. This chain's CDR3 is CASSTRPSAASNTGELFF. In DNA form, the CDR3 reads TGTGCCAGTAGTACGCGCCCCTCTGCGGCCTCGAACACCGGGGAGCTGTTTTTT.